The T cell receptor beta chain under discussion was sequenced for a study of T cell responses to AZD1222 COVID-19 vaccine (dated by TCRdb to the early 2020s). Context from the whole study: A total of roughly 240 trial participants underwent TCR sequencing, of whom 207 received two doses of AZD1222 and about 25 received two doses of the MenACWY control vaccine. Enrollment into the trials was organized by age into subgroups of 18-55, 56-69 and 70-plus years, and those subgroups contained 148, 28 and 57 TCR-sequenced participants, respectively.

The CDR3 regions of human TCRbeta chains were analyzed by immunosequencing. Regarding the original processing steps: TCRs in the repertoires were matched against a reference library of SARS-CoV-2-specific TCRs that had been generated with the MIRA antigen-specificity platform. Breadth meant the fraction of unique TCRs that were SARS-CoV-2-associated, whereas depth meant the fraction of total T cells that were SARS-CoV-2-associated. Using the MIRA data, each spike-specific TCR was mapped to the spike region that the TCR reacts to and placed in a CD4 or CD8 class. Log10-transformed breadth and depth values were compared by one-way ANOVA with Sidak's multiple comparisons tests. What TCRdb holds here is the immuneACCESS table cut down to in-frame rearrangements. Part of the clones is not present; checked against another copy, under half of the missing clones reflect an unresolved V gene, and the others are unexplained. V and J calls and clone size are those listed in that table; D and trimming were worked out from the DNA. This sample has approximately 200,000 clones in its table, and around 87% of those were observed once. Around 2.5% of the sample belongs to the ten largest clones.

Points on this clone: Its antigen specificity is not known. Per-nucleotide qualities are absent, and no much larger clonotype sits a single base away.

General study outcomes and caveats: In the small 56-69-year group, the increase in depth fell short of significance, most likely because of low power. Vaccine-associated CD4 TCRs spanned the whole spike protein, with dominant responses in regions 160-218 and 743-854. After two AZD1222 doses, both the breadth and the depth of spike-specific TCRs were significantly higher than at day 0 and than in MenACWY recipients. Epitopes outside the regions mutated in the B.1.351 and B.1.1.7 variants were reportedly recognized by nearly half of the unique spike-specific TCRs. Because no day 14 peak-response samples were available, repertoires were characterized only after the peak T cell response. Conclusions about previously exposed vaccinees were limited because only six AZD1222 recipients were SARS-CoV-2 seropositive at baseline. Participants were mostly white British, with more females than males. The authors suggested clonal diversity may have been underestimated.

The time point label, read with the paper, signifies: baseline before first vaccination. The treatment or condition label, as the study defines it: meningococcal conjugate vaccine given as trial control. Vaccinee samples were obtained from the UK trials COV001 and COV002, which included a single-blind randomized controlled phase 2/3 trial of AZD1222 (ChAdOx1 nCoV-19) in healthy adults. For TCRbeta chain sequencing, PBMC samples were collected from trial participants at day 0 and at day 28 after the second dose. In the germline V gene (reference sequence), CDR1 corresponds to MNHEY and CDR2 to SMNVEV. Cut back by 4 bases and 8 bases, the V and J ends lie 20 bases apart. The CDR3 has 15 amino acids, counting the end cysteine and phenylalanine. The only DNA kept is the CDR3, 45 bases in frame from the first base.

This receptor was obtained from an adult in good health. The sample in question was peripheral blood, obtained on day 0 of MenACWY control vaccination. The chain was built from TRBV27 and TRBJ1-2; no D gene is confidently identified. The CDR3 in this case is CASSSSKVVSYGYTF. The nucleotide sequence reads as follows: TGTGCCAGCAGTTCCTCGAAGGTGGTTTCCTACGGCTACACCTTC.